These 20 T cell receptor beta chains were all obtained from the same sample, sequenced in a study of T cells in tuberculosis. The assay was immunoSEQ multiplex PCR, and TCRdb's table has in-frame clones only and misses some. This sample yields 26,000 or so clones, of which around 87% are seen a single time; around 6.1% belongs to the top ten. The sample comprised PBMCs. The receptors shown here come from a donor aged 10-29 years with latent tuberculosis or without tuberculosis infection.

This clone was found a few times. V and J are TRBV29-1 and TRBJ2-3; TRBD1 matches at 10 bases. The germline V gene has CDR1 SQVTM and CDR2 ANQGSEA. V lost 6 bases and J lost 2; bases outside the gene matches: 8. The CDR3 has 15 amino acids. The CDR3 sequence: CSVRTGTGDTDTQYF. The CDR3 coding sequence is TGCAGCGTCCGAACCGGGACAGGGGACACAGATACGCAGTATTTT.

The chain employs TRBV5-1 and TRBJ2-7; D remains unclear. The V end was cut by 1 base, the J end by 3 bases, with 11 bases between. This CDR3 is 14 amino acids long. Germline V gene lookup returns CDR1 SGHRS and CDR2 YFSETQ. CDR3 bases: TGCGCCAGCAGCTTGCTTCTAGGCGGCTACGAGCAGTACTTC. Protein: CASSLLLGGYEQYF.

This clone is a singleton in its sample. The chain uses TRBV28 and TRBJ2-7; the match to TRBD1 covers 8 bases. The germline V gene encodes CDR1 MDHEN and CDR2 SYDVKM. V was clipped by 6 bases and J by 0 bases; unmatched bases: 4. The CDR3 spans 14 residues. CDR3 DNA sequence: TGTGCCAGCAGACTCAGGGGGCTCTCCTACGAGCAGTACTTC. It specifies CASRLRGLSYEQYF.

The rearrangement joins TRBV4-1 to TRBJ1-2; no firm D call. Trimming shortened V by 0 bases and J by 0 bases, and 8 bases separated the two germline ends. CDR1 and CDR2 from the germline V gene are MGHRA and YSYEKL. There are 15 residues in the CDR3. In DNA form, the CDR3 reads TGCGCCAGCAGCCAAGATTTCACATCTAACTATGGCTACACCTTC. Translation gives CASSQDFTSNYGYTF.

This chain joins TRBV29-1 and TRBJ1-2; a weak D match, TRBD1 (5 bases). The CDR3 has 13 residues. Between the trimmed V and J ends, which lost 2 bases and 1 base, there was a span of 8 bases. The germline V gene encodes CDR1 SQVTM and CDR2 ANQGSEA. The CDR3 loop reads CSVETDSNYGYTF. DNA for the CDR3: TGCAGCGTTGAAACAGACAGTAACTATGGCTACACCTTC.

The V gene is TRBV28, the J gene TRBJ2-1, with TRBD2 as a possible D gene (7 bases). V shed 3 bases and J shed 6 bases, with 21 bases lying between them. Germline-derived CDR1 and CDR2 are MDHEN and SYDVKM. This CDR3 comprises 17 residues. CDR3 in amino acids: CASSFRLGGESGNEQFF. The CDR3 nucleotides are TGTGCCAGCAGTTTTCGCTTAGGGGGGGAGAGCGGCAATGAGCAGTTCTTC.

Only one count was recorded for this clone. The rearrangement uses TRBV29-1 and TRBJ2-3, with TRBD2 matching over 14 bases. Germline V CDR1 and CDR2: SQVTM, ANQGSEA. V was pared by 5 bases and J by 3 bases, with 7 bases of the junction left unmatched. The CDR3 runs to 16 residues. The CDR3 DNA is TGCAGCGTTCCACCGGGGACTAGCGGGAGTACAGATACGCAGTATTTT. It is translated as CSVPPGTSGSTDTQYF.

The chain joins TRBV27 to TRBJ1-2, with TRBD1 matching 12 bases. V trimming: 4 bases; J trimming: 1 base; junction bases outside the gene matches: 19. In germline, CDR1 is MNHEY, CDR2 SMNVEV (reference sequence). This CDR3 has 21 amino acids. The CDR3, as DNA: TGTGCCAGCAGTTCCATTTGGCTCCCCGGGACAGGGGGCCTTCTTAACTATGGCTACACCTTC. Amino acid sequence: CASSSIWLPGTGGLLNYGYTF.

The chain has TRBV9 and TRBJ2-1; TRBD2 matches at 9 bases. V was clipped by 6 bases and J by 7 bases; unmatched bases: 14. Germline assignment: CDR1 SGDLS and CDR2 YYNGEE. The length of the CDR3 is 16 residues. CDR3 loop: CASNPGDSGGRNEQFF. DNA of the CDR3: TGTGCCAGCAACCCGGGTGATAGCGGGGGAAGAAATGAGCAGTTCTTC.

J is TRBJ1-5 and V is TRBV27; D remains unclear. This CDR3 contains 16 residues. The ends were cut back, 3 bases at V and 2 bases at J, with 14 bases in the middle. Germline CDR1 reads MNHEY; CDR2 reads SMNVEV (reference sequence). CDR3 nucleotides: TGTGCCAGCAGTTTTGCGGGTCGGGTGCGCAATCAGCCCCAGCATTTT. Protein sequence: CASSFAGRVRNQPQHF.

This sequence joins TRBV5-3 and TRBJ2-3; TRBD1 matches 9 bases. TRBV5-3 is an ORF, with its function uncertain. This CDR3 comprises 18 residues. The V and J ends lost 4 bases and 3 bases, in that order; junction bases with no gene match: 15. Written as DNA, the CDR3 is TGTGCCAGAAGCCCGCATGTTGATGGGACAGGGAGAACAGATACGCAGTATTTT. This gives the protein CARSPHVDGTGRTDTQYF.

This chain connects TRBV2 to TRBJ2-1, with 13 bases identical to TRBD2. Germline V gene sequence: CDR1 SNHLY, CDR2 FYNNEI. This CDR3 contains 16 residues. Germline trimming cut 6 bases from V and 2 bases from J; bases unmatched to any gene: 4. In nucleotides, the CDR3 is TGTGCCAGCAGCAAACTAGCGGGGGGGACCTACAATGAGCAGTTCTTC. It specifies CASSKLAGGTYNEQFF.

The chain has TRBV20-1 and TRBJ1-1; 7 bases fit TRBD1. The CDR3 is made up of 11 amino acids. CDR1 is DFQATT, CDR2 SNEGSKA, per germline (reference sequence). V gave up 8 bases and J gave up 5 bases; unmatched junction bases: 5. The CDR3 protein is CSKAQGTEAFF. DNA for the CDR3: TGCAGTAAGGCACAGGGGACTGAAGCTTTCTTT.

This clone was counted between two and nine times. Distinct nucleotide sequences in the sample also encode this CDR3. The rearrangement uses TRBV7-2 and TRBJ2-5; possibly TRBD2 for D (5 bases). This CDR3 has 15 residues. CDR1 and CDR2 from the germline V gene are SGHTA and FQGNSA. The V and J ends lost 4 bases and 2 bases respectively, with 14 bases between them. This CDR3 is CASSSLAAGQETQYF. CDR3 in DNA: TGTGCCAGCAGCTCCCTAGCTGCAGGACAAGAGACCCAGTACTTC.

This sequence joins TRBV28 and TRBJ1-1; D may be TRBD1 (6 bases). CDR1 is MDHEN and CDR2 is SYDVKM in the germline V gene. V gave up 8 bases and J gave up 11 bases, with 18 bases separating them. The CDR3 has 12 amino acids. CDR3 nucleotide sequence: TGTGCCAGCGCTCAGGGGTCTCGGTGGGCTTTCTTT. This sequence encodes CASAQGSRWAFF.

CDR3: CASSSGTSGGQETQYF. The CDR3 bases are TGCGCCAGCAGCTCCGGGACTAGCGGGGGCCAAGAGACCCAGTACTTC. The chain employs TRBV5-1 and TRBJ2-5; 14 bases fit TRBD2. Germline assignment: CDR1 SGHRS and CDR2 YFSETQ. The CDR3 covers 16 residues. V shed 3 bases and J 1 base; nucleotides not matched to a gene: 2.

The chain is built from TRBV9 and TRBJ1-1; 9 bases agree with TRBD1. The CDR3 covers 14 residues. The germline V gene encodes CDR1 SGDLS and CDR2 YYNGEE. The ends lost 3 bases at V and 6 bases at J; junction bases unmatched: 6. This CDR3 is CASSDDRGFAEAFF. CDR3 in DNA: TGTGCCAGCAGCGATGACAGGGGGTTTGCTGAAGCTTTCTTT. Full variable domain (missing parts from reference TRBV9 and TRBJ1-1): DSGVTQTPKHLITATGQRVTLRCSPRSGDLSVYWYQQSLDQGLQFLIQYYNGEERAKGNILERFSAQQFPDLHSELNLSSLELGDSALYFCASSDDRGFAEAFFGQGTRLTVV.

V gene TRBV28 combines with J gene TRBJ1-2, with D perhaps TRBD1 (6 bases). CDR1 and CDR2 (germline): MDHEN, SYDVKM. The V and J ends lost 6 bases and 4 bases respectively, with 21 bases between them. The CDR3 extends over 16 amino acids. The CDR3 nucleotides are TGTGCCAGCAGCTCCCGTGGTGGCGGGGGCCCCTATGGCTACACCTTC. Its protein product is CASSSRGGGGPYGYTF.

This chain uses TRBV19 with TRBJ1-2, with 7 nucleotides matching TRBD1. The germline gives CDR1 LNHDA, CDR2 SQIVND (reference sequence). The trim removed 8 bases at V and 5 bases at J, leaving 14 bases unmatched. The CDR3 is 15 amino acids. The CDR3 reads CASANGQVFGYGYTF. CDR3 sequence (DNA): TGTGCCAGTGCCAACGGACAGGTTTTCGGGTATGGCTACACCTTC.

This clone has just one count. Sequence at one end of the junction differs from germline and may be a read error. V usage is TRBV5-6 and J usage is TRBJ1-5, with TRBD1 identical over 8 bases. The CDR3 runs 17 residues. Germline V gives CDR1 SGHDT, CDR2 YYEEEE. This CDR3 reads CASSFSGVAGGKQPQHF. CDR3 bases: TGTGCCAGCAGCTTCTCGGGGGTCGCAGGGGGCAAACAGCCCCAGCATTTT. Combining the CDR3 with reference TRBV5-6 and TRBJ1-5 gives the whole variable domain DAGVTQSPTHLIKTRGQQVTLRCSPKSGHDTVSWYQQALGQGPQFIFQYYEEEERQRGNFPDRFSGHQFPNYSSELNVNALLLGDSALYLCASSFSGVAGGKQPQHFGDGTRLSIL.